The 32 T cell receptor beta chains reported below all come from one sample, sequenced in a study of EBV T-cell therapy then PD-1 blockade in nasopharyngeal carcinoma (dated by TCRdb to the early 2020s). The library was produced with the immunoSEQ multiplex PCR assay. The immuneACCESS repertoire file appears here via TCRdb, limited to in-frame rearrangements. These files lack a portion of the clones; in checked studies, under half of the deficit traces to unresolved V genes, and the cause of the others is not known. The sample includes some 17,000 clones, with 75% to 90% observed a single time. Of the sample, over 25% falls within the top ten clones. Their target antigens are unknown. The treatment or condition label of this sample denotes: AdE1-LMPpoly-expanded autologous EBV-specific T-cell therapy followed by anti-PD-1 nivolumab. The material was CD8+ T cells from blood, obtained at day 0 from a patient whose treatment included autologous EBV-specific T cells and nivolumab. The receptors shown here come from a man aged 40-49 years with nasopharyngeal carcinoma.

V and J are TRBV6-4 and TRBJ1-1; a possible D gene is TRBD1 (6 bases). The CDR3 runs to 15 residues. Trimming took off 7 bases at V and 4 bases at J, with 19 bases between the two ends. The germline V gene encodes CDR1 MRHNA and CDR2 SNTAGT. CDR3 residues: CASTEGEGVGTEAFF. The CDR3 DNA reads TGTGCCAGCACGGAGGGAGAGGGGGTGGGCACTGAAGCTTTCTTT.

The chain couples TRBV11-2 to TRBJ2-7; D is undetermined. The CDR3 runs to 12 residues. Looked up from germline, CDR1 is SGHAT and CDR2 is FQNNGV. V lost 3 bases and J lost 6, with 9 bases in between. The CDR3 coding sequence is TGTGCCAGCAGCTTTCTCAACTCCGAGCAGTACTTC. Residues: CASSFLNSEQYF.

V and J are TRBV15 and TRBJ2-6; D possibly matches TRBD1 or TRBD2 (6 bases each). The CDR3 runs 16 residues. Germline loops: CDR1 LNHNV, CDR2 YYDKDF (reference sequence). V dropped 4 bases and J dropped 0 bases, with 10 bases sitting between them. The CDR3 DNA reads TGTGCCACCAGCAAGGAGGGGGGCTCTGGGGCCAACGTCCTGACTTTC. It specifies CATSKEGGSGANVLTF.

The sample holds a few counts of this clone. This chain joins TRBV6-2 or TRBV6-3 and TRBJ2-2, with 10 bases that match TRBD1. Germline trimming cut 6 bases from V and 3 bases from J; bases unmatched to any gene: 4. The CDR3 consists of 15 residues. Germline CDR1 is MNHEY and CDR2 is SVGEGT. The CDR3 here is CASSPGTGDTGELFF. DNA of the CDR3: TGTGCCAGCAGCCCCGGGACAGGGGACACCGGGGAGCTGTTTTTT.

V gene TRBV30 combines with J gene TRBJ2-5; D remains ambiguous. The germline gives CDR1 GTSNPN, CDR2 SVGIG (reference sequence). The CDR3 extends over 11 amino acids. The ends were cut back, 2 bases at V and 4 bases at J, with 5 bases in the middle. The CDR3 DNA follows: TGTGCCTGGAGTTTGGGAGAGACCCAGTACTTC. Its protein product is CAWSLGETQYF. The complete variable domain, with remaining parts taken from reference TRBV30 and TRBJ2-5, reads SQTIHQWPATLVQPVGSPLSLECTVEGTSNPNLYWYRQAAGRGLQLLFYSVGIGQISSEVPQNLSASRPQDRQFILSSKKLLLSDSGFYLCAWSLGETQYFGPGTRLLVL.

The chain joins TRBV7-9 to TRBJ1-2; TRBD1 matches 9 bases. From germline, CDR1 is SEHNR and CDR2 FQNEAQ (reference sequence). CDR3 length: 13 residues. V was clipped by 3 bases and J by 4 bases; unmatched bases: 0. CDR3 in amino acids: CASSLGQGYGYTF. CDR3 bases: TGTGCCAGCAGCTTGGGACAGGGCTATGGCTACACCTTC.

On this clone itself: Other DNA sequences of this sample code for an identical CDR3. The chain links TRBV9 to TRBJ1-2; D not resolved. V was shortened by 0 bases and J by 5 bases, with 8 bases between the two germline ends. CDR1 is SGDLS and CDR2 is YYNGEE in the germline V gene. The CDR3 covers 13 residues. The CDR3 DNA reads TGTGCCAGCAGCGTAGGAGGAGATTATGGCTACACCTTC. Amino acids: CASSVGGDYGYTF.

The chain is built from TRBV7-8 and TRBJ1-1, with D possibly TRBD1 on 5 matching bases. The CDR3 extends over 17 amino acids. CDR1 SGHVS and CDR2 FQNEAQ come from the germline V gene. V lost 0 bases, J lost 0 bases, and 14 bases lay in between. As DNA, the CDR3 is TGTGCCAGCAGCTTAGCCCTGGGACGGAGGATGAACACTGAAGCTTTCTTT. Residues: CASSLALGRRMNTEAFF.

V usage is TRBV6-5 and J usage is TRBJ1-5; TRBD1 matches at 10 bases. The V segment lost 6 bases and the J segment 4 bases; nucleotides outside the gene matches: 3. This CDR3 is built from 14 residues. The V gene's germline CDR1 is MNHEY and CDR2 SVGAGI. CDR3 loop: CASRDRGRNQPQHF. As DNA, the CDR3 is TGTGCCAGCAGAGACAGGGGGCGGAATCAGCCCCAGCATTTT.

The chain combines TRBV25-1 with TRBJ1-1, with D unclear. Germline assignment: CDR1 MGHDK and CDR2 SYGVNS. The germline V and J ends were trimmed by 1 base and 3 bases, with 6 bases remaining between them. The CDR3 totals 13 residues. DNA for the CDR3: TGTGCCAGCAGTGAATCTGGGTACACTGAAGCTTTCTTT. It translates to CASSESGYTEAFF.

The V and J genes are TRBV4-3 and TRBJ1-2; 7 positions agree with TRBD1. This CDR3 is 15 amino acids long. Germline assignment: CDR1 LGHNA and CDR2 YSLEER. The trim removed 4 bases at V and 5 bases at J, leaving 10 bases unmatched. The CDR3 coding sequence is TGCGCCAGCAGCCCAGAGGTCACAGGGGTGTATGGCTACACCTTC. It is translated as CASSPEVTGVYGYTF.

This clone was observed a handful of times. The V call is TRBV4-3, the J call TRBJ1-2; perhaps TRBD1 as D (5 bases). CDR3 length equals 15 residues. V was pared by 0 bases and J by 4 bases, with 12 bases between. CDR1 is LGHNA and CDR2 is YSLEER in the germline V gene. The CDR3 reads CASSQEQGESYGYTF. The DNA of the CDR3 is TGCGCCAGCAGCCAAGAGCAGGGAGAATCCTATGGCTACACCTTC.

This clone has just a few counts. The CDR3 protein is CASSQALIRGRDNEQFF. The DNA of the CDR3 is TGCGCCAGCAGCCAAGCGCTTATTAGGGGGCGAGACAATGAGCAGTTCTTC. This chain uses TRBV4-1 with TRBJ2-1; 7 positions match TRBD1. The ends lost 1 base at V and 5 bases at J; junction bases unmatched: 11. Germline assignment: CDR1 MGHRA and CDR2 YSYEKL. The CDR3 spans 17 residues.

This chain joins TRBV4-3 and TRBJ2-1; maybe TRBD2 (6 bases). This CDR3 is 15 amino acids long. CDR1 and CDR2 from the germline V gene are LGHNA and YSLEER. V dropped 0 bases and J dropped 6 bases, with 12 bases sitting between them. The DNA for the CDR3 is TGCGCCAGCAGCCAAGAGACGGGGACTCCCAATGAGCAGTTCTTC. It yields the protein CASSQETGTPNEQFF.

The rearrangement links TRBV12-3 or TRBV12-4 to TRBJ1-1; 9 nucleotides match TRBD1. V lost 6 bases, J lost 9 bases, and 2 bases stayed unmatched. The CDR3 covers 11 residues. The CDR3 sequence is CASRGTGQAFF. As DNA, the CDR3 is TGTGCCAGCAGGGGGACAGGGCAAGCTTTCTTT.

The chain couples TRBV9 to TRBJ2-5; D may be TRBD1 (6 bases). CDR1 SGDLS and CDR2 YYNGEE come from the germline V gene. Trimming left V 0 bases short and J 4 bases short, with 13 bases between. CDR3 length: 15 amino acids. The CDR3 nucleotides are TGTGCCAGCAGCGTAGAGACAGGAGGCTTAGAGACCCAGTACTTC. Amino acid sequence: CASSVETGGLETQYF.

The chain employs TRBV6-5 and TRBJ2-5, with a weak D call TRBD1 (5 bases). Germline V lookup: CDR1 MNHEY, CDR2 SVGAGI. This CDR3 comprises 16 residues. Trimming stripped 0 bases from V and 1 base from J, with 12 bases between. CDR3 in amino acids: CASSYSVPGPQETQYF. DNA of the CDR3: TGTGCCAGCAGTTACTCGGTCCCAGGGCCCCAAGAGACCCAGTACTTC.

This clone has only one observation. The CDR3 nucleotides read TGTGCCAGCAGTGAAACGGCGGGCTCTGGAAACACCATATATTTT. This gives the protein CASSETAGSGNTIYF. The rearrangement uses TRBV6-1 and TRBJ1-3; no firm D call. The CDR3 has 15 residues. Germline V CDR1 and CDR2: MNHNS, SASEGT. The V and J ends lost 2 bases and 0 bases respectively, with 8 bases between them.

The chain uses TRBV11-3 and TRBJ1-1; D remains ambiguous. V lost 1 base to trimming and J lost 4 bases, with 7 bases between them. In germline, CDR1 is SGHNT, CDR2 YENEEA. This CDR3 contains 13 residues. The CDR3 nucleotides are TGTGCCAGCAGCTTAGGACCCGGCACTGAAGCTTTCTTT. Its protein product is CASSLGPGTEAFF. Together with reference TRBV11-3 and TRBJ1-1, the CDR3 gives the full variable domain: EAGVVQSPRYKIIEKKQPVAFWCNPISGHNTLYWYLQNLGQGPELLIRYENEEAVDDSQLPKDRFSAERLKGVDSTLKIQPAELGDSAVYLCASSLGPGTEAFFGQGTRLTVV.

The V gene is TRBV6-6, the J gene TRBJ1-5, with D hard to call. Germline CDR1 is MNHNY and CDR2 is SVGAGI (reference sequence). The CDR3 sequence is 16 residues long. With 8 bases removed from V and 7 bases from J, the gap between germline ends came to 24 bases. This CDR3 is CASSYGRAAGRQPQHF. CDR3 coding DNA: TGTGCCAGCTCATACGGTAGGGCGGCAGGCAGGCAGCCCCAGCATTTT.

The chain recombines TRBV3-1 (or the pseudogene TRBV3-2) with TRBJ2-3; D remains ambiguous. The ends were cut back, 4 bases at V and 6 bases at J, with 11 bases in the middle. The CDR3 has 13 amino acids. Per the germline V gene, CDR1 is LGHDT and CDR2 is YNNKEL (reference sequence). This CDR3 is CASSPLLSDTQYF. The CDR3 DNA is TGTGCCAGCAGCCCACTACTTTCCGATACGCAGTATTTT.

The V gene is TRBV3-1 (or the pseudogene TRBV3-2), the J gene TRBJ2-1; perhaps TRBD1 as D (5 bases). Germline loops: CDR1 LGHDT, CDR2 YNNKEL (reference sequence). This CDR3 has 13 amino acids. V lost 0 bases, J lost 10 bases, and 10 bases lay in between. The CDR3 sequence is CASSQDQGIEQFF. The CDR3, as DNA: TGTGCCAGCAGCCAAGACCAGGGTATCGAGCAGTTCTTC.

V gene TRBV5-1 combines with J gene TRBJ2-1; either TRBD1 or TRBD2 may supply D (6 bases each). The ends were cut back, 4 bases at V and 4 bases at J, with 21 bases in the middle. Germline-derived CDR1 and CDR2 are SGHRS and YFSETQ. This CDR3 comprises 17 residues. Here the CDR3 DNA reads TGCGCCAGCAGCGCGTCGCCGACAGGAGGGGCGTACAATGAGCAGTTCTTC. It encodes CASSASPTGGAYNEQFF.

CDR3 in amino acids: CASSLGRGMNTEAFF. Written as DNA, the CDR3 is TGTGCCAGCAGCTTAGGGAGAGGGATGAACACTGAAGCTTTCTTT. The V call is TRBV7-9, the J call TRBJ1-1; no clear D gene. V was clipped by 1 base and J by 0 bases, with 9 bases between them. Germline loops: CDR1 SEHNR, CDR2 FQNEAQ (reference sequence). The CDR3 spans 15 residues. Full variable domain (missing parts from reference TRBV7-9 and TRBJ1-1): DTGVSQNPRHKITKRGQNVTFRCDPISEHNRLYWYRQTLGQGPEFLTYFQNEAQLEKSRLLSDRFSAERPKGSFSTLEIQRTEQGDSAMYLCASSLGRGMNTEAFFGQGTRLTVV.

The J gene is TRBJ1-2, the V gene TRBV7-2; a weak D match, TRBD1 (6 bases). Per the germline V gene, CDR1 is SGHTA and CDR2 is FQGNSA. Trimming pared 5 bases from V and 3 bases from J, leaving 25 bases between. CDR3 length: 18 amino acids. CDR3 sequence (DNA): TGTGCCAGCAGCCTAGGAACGTACAGGGTTCCCCTCGACTATGGCTACACCTTC. Protein product: CASSLGTYRVPLDYGYTF.

This chain connects TRBV6-5 to TRBJ1-5; no clear D gene. Germline V gene lookup returns CDR1 MNHEY and CDR2 SVGAGI. Deletions cut 1 base from V and 5 bases from J, with 9 bases between. This CDR3 comprises 14 residues. The CDR3 DNA reads TGTGCCAGCAGTTACTTAGGTGGGGATCAGCCCCAGCATTTT. It is translated as CASSYLGGDQPQHF.

The chain employs TRBV28 and TRBJ2-6, with D maybe TRBD1 (5 bases). CDR1 and CDR2 from the germline V gene are MDHEN and SYDVKM. V shed 1 base and J shed 2 bases, with 9 bases lying between them. CDR3 size: 16 residues. CDR3 residues: CASSLFRVPGANVLTF. CDR3 sequence (DNA): TGTGCCAGCAGTTTATTCAGGGTCCCTGGGGCCAACGTCCTGACTTTC.

The rearrangement uses TRBV19 and TRBJ2-5; possibly TRBD1 or TRBD2 for D (6 bases each). The ends were cut back, 3 bases at V and 4 bases at J, with 9 bases in the middle. CDR1 LNHDA and CDR2 SQIVND come from the germline V gene (reference sequence). The CDR3 length is 13 residues. The CDR3 region has the DNA TGTGCCAGTAGTATCGGGGGCGCAGAGACCCAGTACTTC. Protein sequence: CASSIGGAETQYF.

The V gene is TRBV25-1, the J gene TRBJ2-5, with 7 bases lining up with TRBD1. CDR1 is MGHDK, CDR2 SYGVNS, per germline. The CDR3 has 18 residues. After removal of 7 bases from V and 0 bases from J, the junction contained 17 bases not matched to a gene. The CDR3 nucleotides are TGTGCCAGCACTATGGGGGCCCAAAGCAGGGGGTACCAAGAGACCCAGTACTTC. This encodes CASTMGAQSRGYQETQYF.

The gene calls are TRBV2 and TRBJ2-7; 9 bases agree with TRBD1. CDR3 length: 17 amino acids. V was pared by 7 bases and J by 2 bases, with 15 bases of the junction left unmatched. Germline CDR1 and CDR2: SNHLY and FYNNEI. CDR3 sequence (DNA): TGTGCCAGCATGAAGTTGGGACAGGGAACGCTTACCTACGAGCAGTACTTC. Its translation: CASMKLGQGTLTYEQYF.

In regard to this clone: Other DNA sequences in this specimen translate into the identical CDR3. The chain combines TRBV9 with TRBJ1-1, with D hard to call. V was shortened by 5 bases and J by 1 base, with 3 bases between the two germline ends. This CDR3 is built from 11 residues. CDR1 and CDR2 (germline): SGDLS, YYNGEE. In DNA, the CDR3 is TGTGCCAGCAGTAGGAACACTGAAGCTTTCTTT. It codes for CASSRNTEAFF.

The chain carries TRBV27 and TRBJ2-7; possibly TRBD1 or TRBD2 for D (5 bases each). The CDR3 runs 14 residues. The ends were cut back, 5 bases at V and 2 bases at J, with 13 bases in the middle. Germline CDR1 is MNHEY and CDR2 is SMNVEV (reference sequence). The CDR3 loop is CASSPLWGTYEQYF. For the CDR3, the DNA is TGTGCCAGCAGTCCCCTGTGGGGGACCTACGAGCAGTACTTC.